This TCR beta chain was obtained from a study of spatial heterogeneity in lung cancer. CDR1 and CDR2 from the germline V gene are LGHDT and YNNKEL (reference sequence). Trimming removed 1 base from V and 5 bases from J, with 5 bases in between. The CDR3 has 12 residues. The study's findings and limits: Tumor mutation count correlated with how many alpha and beta TCRs expanded intratumorally.

The time point here: sample taken at primary tumor resection. This clonotype was counted only a few times. The antigen is not known. TCRdb processed the 5' RACE reads anew with MiXCR; each CDR3 protein has one entry. The sample records about 27,000 distinct CDR3 sequences, roughly 7.4% being singletons. The receptor was isolated from a male donor with early-stage non-small cell lung cancer. This specimen was lung tumor tissue, taken at surgery. V usage is TRBV3-1 and J usage is TRBJ1-2; no reliable D call. CDR3 sequence (DNA): TGTGCCAGCAGCCAAGGCCTATATGGCTACACCTTC. Residues: CASSQGLYGYTF.